This paragraph covers one TCR beta chain sequence. These data originate in a study of shared clonotypes between healthy human individuals. In the study overall: A couple of women and a few men aged 18 to 49 made up the donors.

CD45RO-negative CD8 cells positively selected for CCR7 made up the naive population, which excluded terminally differentiated effector memory CD45RA+ cells. Only in-frame clones appear in the TCRdb table, and some are missing; sequencing was by immunoSEQ multiplex PCR. The sample contains about 2.1 million clones, roughly 91% of which appear only once. Specimen: naive CD8+ T cells from PBMCs. This receptor was taken from a man between 18 and 29 years old in good health. Some clones in this sample may be carry-over from other donors' samples.

CDR3 nucleotides: TGTGCCATCAGAAGTACTAGCGGGGCCTACACCGGGGAGCTGTTTTTT. Translation: CAIRSTSGAYTGELFF. This sequence joins TRBV10-3 and TRBJ2-2; 10 positions agree with TRBD2. Germline CDR1 ENHRY, CDR2 SYGVKD. Losses at the gene ends were 6 bases for V and 3 bases for J; bases not matched to a gene: 7. The CDR3 totals 16 residues.